The 10 T cell receptor beta chains below come from one sample, sequenced in a study of T-cell memory formation after mild COVID-19. TCRdb redid the calling of the 5' RACE reads with MiXCR, one entry per CDR3 protein. This sample has more than 110,000 distinct CDR3 sequences, with 14% to 15% found just once. What was sequenced was PBMCs or a T cell subset sorted from them (not recorded which). The receptors here all came from an adult woman who had mild COVID-19 (a few samples of this study predate the infection). Cell type and time point are not known.

The chain combines TRBV4-3 with TRBJ2-1; D ambiguous. CDR3 size: 13 residues. Germline assignment: CDR1 LGHNA and CDR2 YSLEER. The V and J ends lost 0 bases and 5 bases respectively, with 5 bases between them. The CDR3 sequence: CASSQDPDNEQFF. In DNA form, the CDR3 reads TGCGCCAGCAGCCAAGATCCGGACAATGAGCAGTTCTTC.

The chain has TRBV9 and TRBJ2-2; D is uncertain. V was trimmed by 6 bases and J by 0 bases, leaving 6 bases between them. Looked up from germline, CDR1 is SGDLS and CDR2 is YYNGEE. The CDR3 consists of 13 residues. CDR3 protein: CASTYANTGELFF. CDR3 DNA sequence: TGTGCCAGCACCTACGCGAACACCGGGGAGCTGTTTTTT.

This clonotype was seen a handful of times. This chain connects TRBV11-1 to TRBJ2-1; D is unclear. Trimming removed 4 bases from V and 4 bases from J, with 14 bases in between. The CDR3 consists of 15 residues. CDR1 is SGHAT, CDR2 FQDESV, per germline (reference sequence). The CDR3 loop reads CASSSIIPTYNEQFF. In nucleotides, the CDR3 is TGTGCCAGCAGCTCCATTATACCCACTTACAATGAGCAGTTCTTC.

The rearrangement uses TRBV7-9 and TRBJ2-7, with 11 bases that match TRBD2. J was trimmed by 4 bases and V by 4 bases; bases with no gene match: 6. The CDR3 is 15 residues long. Germline V gene data show CDR1 as SEHNR and CDR2 as FQNEAQ (reference sequence). The CDR3 loop is CASSSLAGGLYEQYF. CDR3 DNA sequence: TGTGCCAGCAGCTCGCTAGCGGGAGGTCTGTACGAGCAGTACTTC.

This clonotype has at least ten counts. J is TRBJ1-5 and V is TRBV15; possibly TRBD1 for D (5 bases). The germline CDR1 and CDR2 sequences are LNHNV and YYDKDF (reference sequence). Trimming removed 5 bases at V and 0 bases at J, with 8 bases between. The CDR3 is 14 residues long. The CDR3 bases are TGTGCCACCAGCCGTGACAGTAGCAATCAGCCCCAGCATTTT. This sequence encodes CATSRDSSNQPQHF. Combining the CDR3 with reference TRBV15 and TRBJ1-5 gives the whole variable domain DAMVIQNPRYQVTQFGKPVTLSCSQTLNHNVMYWYQQKSSQAPKLLFHYYDKDFNNEADTPDNFQSRRPNTSFCFLDIRSPGLGDTAMYLCATSRDSSNQPQHFGDGTRLSIL.

The rearrangement uses TRBV9 and TRBJ2-1, with TRBD2 matching over 10 bases. V was pared by 3 bases and J by 5 bases, with 17 bases of the junction left unmatched. The CDR3 consists of 19 residues. Germline CDR1 and CDR2: SGDLS and YYNGEE. CDR3 sequence reads: CASSEGLAGAGVVDNEQFF. DNA of the CDR3: TGTGCCAGCAGCGAAGGTCTAGCGGGAGCGGGGGTTGTGGACAATGAGCAGTTCTTC.

The table lists this clonotype with a few counts. This chain's CDR3 is CATSRGSVEGAAKNTGELFF. In nucleotides, the CDR3 is TGTGCCACCAGCCGGGGTTCGGTGGAGGGGGCTGCTAAGAACACCGGGGAGCTGTTTTTT. The gene calls are TRBV24-1 and TRBJ2-2; a possible D gene is TRBD1 (7 bases). Trimming took off 7 bases at V and 1 base at J, with 27 bases between the two ends. There are 20 residues in the CDR3. The V gene's germline CDR1 is KGHDR and CDR2 SFDVKD.

This clonotype was seen a handful of times. The rearrangement joins TRBV5-1 to TRBJ2-7; 9 nucleotides align to TRBD1. The CDR3 contains 15 residues. V was clipped by 4 bases and J by 3 bases; unmatched bases: 8. CDR1 and CDR2 from the germline V gene are SGHRS and YFSETQ. In nucleotides, the CDR3 is TGCGCCAGCAGCCCCCGGGACAGGGTGGACTACGAGCAGTACTTC. Residues: CASSPRDRVDYEQYF.

This clonotype was found many times. This sequence joins TRBV25-1 and TRBJ2-7; D may be TRBD2 (5 bases). The CDR3 is 13 residues long. V lost 2 bases and J lost 11, with 16 bases in between. Germline-derived CDR1 and CDR2 are MGHDK and SYGVNS. The CDR3, as DNA: TGTGCCAGCAGTGAACGGGAACAGTCAAACAAGTACTTC. Its translation: CASSEREQSNKYF.

The V and J genes are TRBV7-6 and TRBJ1-4; D possibly corresponds to TRBD1 (5 bases). The CDR3 runs 14 residues. Trimming removed 5 bases at V and 6 bases at J, with 13 bases between. Per the germline V gene, CDR1 is SGHVS and CDR2 is FNYEAQ. CDR3 coding DNA: TGTGCCAGCAGCGTAGGGGCTGGGGATGAAAAACTGTTTTTT. Its translation: CASSVGAGDEKLFF.